Listed below are T cell receptor beta chains from one sample, sequenced in a study of blood T cells in healthy people across ages. Each CDR3 protein gets one entry after TCRdb re-called the 5' RACE reads with MiXCR. Of about 830,000 distinct CDR3 sequences in the sample, roughly 60% were seen once. The sequenced material came from blood. The receptors were gathered from a man younger than 45 in good health. Both conserved end residues are part of each CDR3. Fields, in order: J gene, V gene, D gene, clone size, CDR3 protein, CDR3 DNA. A D gene is named only where the DNA matches it firmly. Some rows have no size entry. The others give once, few or many, or a class for an expanded clone.

j_call: TRBJ2-7; v_call: TRBV7-6; d_call: TRBD2; clone_size: once; cdr3_aa: CASSLLGGPSGSSGEQYF; cdr3_nt: TGTGCCAGCAGCTTACTTGGTGGGCCTAGCGGGAGTTCAGGCGAGCAGTACTTC
j_call: TRBJ1-2; v_call: TRBV30; d_call: -; clone_size: -; cdr3_aa: CAWSVTGFYGYTF; cdr3_nt: TGTGCCTGGAGTGTTACAGGGTTTTATGGCTACACCTTC
j_call: TRBJ2-5; v_call: TRBV7-9; d_call: -; clone_size: -; cdr3_aa: CASSWASGQETQYF; cdr3_nt: TGTGCCAGCAGCTGGGCGTCTGGACAAGAGACCCAGTACTTC
j_call: TRBJ2-7; v_call: TRBV6-6; d_call: -; clone_size: once; cdr3_aa: CASSYLSGIYEQYF; cdr3_nt: TGTGCCAGCAGTTACCTAAGCGGTATCTACGAGCAGTACTTC
j_call: TRBJ2-6; v_call: TRBV12-3/TRBV12-4; d_call: -; clone_size: few; cdr3_aa: CASSFISGANVLTF; cdr3_nt: TGTGCCAGCAGTTTTATCTCTGGGGCCAACGTCCTGACTTTC
j_call: TRBJ2-7; v_call: TRBV7-9; d_call: -; clone_size: -; cdr3_aa: CASSRHGSGSSYEQYF; cdr3_nt: TGTGCCAGCAGCCGACACGGTAGCGGCAGCTCCTACGAGCAGTACTTC
j_call: TRBJ1-5; v_call: TRBV18; d_call: -; clone_size: few; cdr3_aa: CASSQGQSNQPQHF; cdr3_nt: TGTGCCAGCTCACAAGGACAGTCAAATCAGCCCCAGCATTTT
j_call: TRBJ1-4; v_call: TRBV15; d_call: TRBD1; clone_size: -; cdr3_aa: CATSRETGGVEKLFF; cdr3_nt: TGTGCCACCAGCAGAGAAACAGGGGGCGTTGAAAAACTGTTTTTT
j_call: TRBJ1-5; v_call: TRBV15; d_call: TRBD1; clone_size: once; cdr3_aa: CASQRGRGNQPQHF; cdr3_nt: TGTGCCAGCCAGAGGGGCAGGGGGAATCAGCCCCAGCATTTT
j_call: TRBJ1-1; v_call: TRBV29-1; d_call: -; clone_size: -; cdr3_aa: CSVEGTSGANTEAFF; cdr3_nt: TGCAGCGTTGAAGGGACTTCTGGGGCGAACACTGAAGCTTTCTTT
j_call: TRBJ2-1; v_call: TRBV20-1; d_call: -; clone_size: few; cdr3_aa: CSARRGGVNNEQFF; cdr3_nt: TGCAGTGCCCGGAGGGGGGGGGTAAACAATGAGCAGTTCTTC
j_call: TRBJ2-1; v_call: TRBV25-1; d_call: -; clone_size: -; cdr3_aa: CASTNALALAGNEQFF; cdr3_nt: TGTGCCAGCACCAACGCCCTAGCCCTGGCAGGCAATGAGCAGTTCTTC
j_call: TRBJ2-5; v_call: TRBV25-1; d_call: TRBD2; clone_size: -; cdr3_aa: CASSFGGKGTQYF; cdr3_nt: TGTGCCAGCAGTTTCGGGGGGAAAGGGACCCAGTACTTC
j_call: TRBJ1-5; v_call: TRBV6-1; d_call: -; clone_size: few; cdr3_aa: CASSEFAPGGSQPQHF; cdr3_nt: TGTGCCAGCAGTGAATTTGCACCGGGGGGAAGTCAGCCCCAGCATTTT